This is a list of T cell receptor beta chains from one sample in a study of blood T cells in healthy people across ages. TCRdb re-derived calls from the 5' RACE reads in MiXCR, one entry per CDR3 protein. The repertoire holds about 1,600,000 distinct CDR3 sequences, with roughly 45% as singletons. The source material was blood. These TCRs come from a woman between 18 and 30 years old in good health. The CDR3 runs from the conserved cysteine through the conserved F or W. The D gene is left open where the match is weak. Clone size is given for some rows only: seen once, a few or many times, or a class if the clone is expanded.

clone_size: few
j_call: TRBJ1-5
d_call: TRBD1
v_call: TRBV20-1
cdr3_nt: TGCAGCTCTCAACTCGACAGGGGGCTTGCTCAGCCCCAGCATTTT
cdr3_aa: CSSQLDRGLAQPQHF

clone_size: few
j_call: TRBJ1-2
d_call: NA
v_call: TRBV5-1
cdr3_nt: TGCGCCAGCAGCTTGGAATGGGCAGGACTCAGCACTAACTATGGCTACACCTTC
cdr3_aa: CASSLEWAGLSTNYGYTF

clone_size: NA
j_call: TRBJ2-5
d_call: TRBD1
v_call: TRBV28
cdr3_nt: TGTGCCAGCAGTCCGGGACAGGGGGGTTGGGAGCAGTACTTC
cdr3_aa: CASSPGQGGWEQYF

clone_size: NA
j_call: TRBJ2-1
d_call: NA
v_call: TRBV5-1
cdr3_nt: TGCGCCAGCAGCTTGGACGGGAACTCAGTCGATGAGCAGTTCTTC
cdr3_aa: CASSLDGNSVDEQFF

clone_size: NA
j_call: TRBJ2-7
d_call: TRBD2
v_call: TRBV7-2
cdr3_nt: TGTGCCAGCAGCTTAGCGGGGGGACTAGCGGGAGGAATCCTCTACGAGCAGTACTTC
cdr3_aa: CASSLAGGLAGGILYEQYF

clone_size: few
j_call: TRBJ2-1
d_call: TRBD1
v_call: TRBV25-1
cdr3_nt: TGTGCCAGCAGTGAACAGGGGGTCTACAATGAGCAGTTCTTC
cdr3_aa: CASSEQGVYNEQFF

clone_size: few
j_call: TRBJ1-1
d_call: NA
v_call: TRBV12-3/TRBV12-4
cdr3_nt: TGTGCCAGCAGTTTAGTCGCAGGGGACACTGAAGCTTTCTTT
cdr3_aa: CASSLVAGDTEAFF

clone_size: NA
j_call: TRBJ2-7
d_call: NA
v_call: TRBV7-2
cdr3_nt: TGTGCCAGCAGCTTAGGAGGGGACCCGACCCGCTACGAGCAGTACTTC
cdr3_aa: CASSLGGDPTRYEQYF

clone_size: few
j_call: TRBJ2-1
d_call: TRBD2
v_call: TRBV11-2
cdr3_nt: TGTGCCAGCAGCATAGGGAGGGTATCCCATGAGCAGTTCTTC
cdr3_aa: CASSIGRVSHEQFF

clone_size: NA
j_call: TRBJ2-7
d_call: TRBD2
v_call: TRBV10-2
cdr3_nt: TGCGCCAGCAGTGGTAGCGGGAAGGGTGAGCAGTACTTC
cdr3_aa: CASSGSGKGEQYF

clone_size: NA
j_call: TRBJ2-3
d_call: NA
v_call: TRBV2
cdr3_nt: TGTGCCAGCAGTGACATGGCGGGGTATGTAGATACGCAGTATTTT
cdr3_aa: CASSDMAGYVDTQYF

clone_size: NA
j_call: TRBJ2-3
d_call: TRBD2
v_call: TRBV6-1
cdr3_nt: TGTGCCAGCCCTACTAGCGGGGGGGCCCTCGGGACGCAGTATTTT
cdr3_aa: CASPTSGGALGTQYF

clone_size: NA
j_call: TRBJ2-2
d_call: NA
v_call: TRBV9
cdr3_nt: TGTGCCAGCAGCCCACGGTGGACGGAGAGCACCGGGGAGCTGTTTTTT
cdr3_aa: CASSPRWTESTGELFF

clone_size: NA
j_call: TRBJ1-5
d_call: NA
v_call: TRBV6-1
cdr3_nt: TGTGCCAGCAGGGGAACAGGGTATAGCAATCAGCCCCAGCATTTT
cdr3_aa: CASRGTGYSNQPQHF

clone_size: NA
j_call: TRBJ2-7
d_call: NA
v_call: TRBV3-1
cdr3_nt: TGTGCCAGCAGCCCCACCCCATCCGGGTACAATGAGCAGTACTTC
cdr3_aa: CASSPTPSGYNEQYF

clone_size: once
j_call: TRBJ1-2
d_call: TRBD1
v_call: TRBV4-2
cdr3_nt: TGTGCCAGCAGCCAAGACGGGAGGGGGCAGGGCACCTTC
cdr3_aa: CASSQDGRGQGTF

clone_size: NA
j_call: TRBJ2-7
d_call: NA
v_call: TRBV14
cdr3_nt: TGTGCCAGCAGCCTCAATCCCGGAATCTCCTACGAGCAGTACTTC
cdr3_aa: CASSLNPGISYEQYF

clone_size: NA
j_call: TRBJ1-6
d_call: NA
v_call: TRBV3-1
cdr3_nt: TGTGCCAGCAGCCAATGGAGTACAGGGAAGGCCCTCCACTTT
cdr3_aa: CASSQWSTGKALHF

clone_size: NA
j_call: TRBJ2-7
d_call: TRBD2
v_call: TRBV19
cdr3_nt: TGTGCCAGTAGTCCAAGTGAGGGAGGGACGGCCCCCTACGAGCAGTACTTC
cdr3_aa: CASSPSEGGTAPYEQYF

clone_size: few
j_call: TRBJ2-5
d_call: NA
v_call: TRBV20-1
cdr3_nt: TGCAGTGCTCTCCAGGGGGGCCAAGAGACCCAGTACTTC
cdr3_aa: CSALQGGQETQYF

clone_size: NA
j_call: TRBJ2-7
d_call: TRBD2
v_call: TRBV2
cdr3_nt: TGTGCCAGCAGTGAAGCCCCGGGACTAGCGGTTTTTTTGAGCTCCTACAATGAGCAGTACTTC
cdr3_aa: CASSEAPGLAVFLSSYNEQYF

clone_size: few
j_call: TRBJ1-2
d_call: TRBD1
v_call: TRBV5-5
cdr3_nt: TGTGCCAGCAGCTTCACAGGGGCTCCTAACTATGGCTACACCTTC
cdr3_aa: CASSFTGAPNYGYTF

clone_size: NA
j_call: TRBJ2-6
d_call: NA
v_call: TRBV20-1
cdr3_nt: TGCAGTGCTAGAGATCGGTTCGAGGTTGGGGCCAACGTCCTGACTTTC
cdr3_aa: CSARDRFEVGANVLTF

clone_size: NA
j_call: TRBJ2-5
d_call: NA
v_call: TRBV29-1
cdr3_nt: TGCAGCGTTGAACTAGCCCGGACAGCCCGCTTGGGCGTGGAGACCCAGTACTTC
cdr3_aa: CSVELARTARLGVETQYF

clone_size: NA
j_call: TRBJ2-5
d_call: NA
v_call: TRBV28
cdr3_nt: TGTGCCAGCGGAACCCCCGGGGCGCATTTAGGGGAGACCCAGTACTTC
cdr3_aa: CASGTPGAHLGETQYF

clone_size: few
j_call: TRBJ2-7
d_call: NA
v_call: TRBV6-2/TRBV6-3
cdr3_nt: TGTGCCAGCAGTTACTCCCCAGTCTACGAGCAGTACTTC
cdr3_aa: CASSYSPVYEQYF

clone_size: NA
j_call: TRBJ1-2
d_call: NA
v_call: TRBV7-8
cdr3_nt: TGTGCCAGCAGCTTAACCTCCGGGACACTCTATGGCTACACCTTC
cdr3_aa: CASSLTSGTLYGYTF

clone_size: once
j_call: TRBJ2-2
d_call: NA
v_call: TRBV2
cdr3_nt: TGTGCCAGCAGTGCAGGGGTGCCCGGGGAGCTGTTTTTT
cdr3_aa: CASSAGVPGELFF

clone_size: once
j_call: TRBJ2-7
d_call: NA
v_call: TRBV6-4
cdr3_nt: TGTGCCACCCGAAAAGGGAAAGTGGCTTCGGACGAGCAGTACTTC
cdr3_aa: CATRKGKVASDEQYF